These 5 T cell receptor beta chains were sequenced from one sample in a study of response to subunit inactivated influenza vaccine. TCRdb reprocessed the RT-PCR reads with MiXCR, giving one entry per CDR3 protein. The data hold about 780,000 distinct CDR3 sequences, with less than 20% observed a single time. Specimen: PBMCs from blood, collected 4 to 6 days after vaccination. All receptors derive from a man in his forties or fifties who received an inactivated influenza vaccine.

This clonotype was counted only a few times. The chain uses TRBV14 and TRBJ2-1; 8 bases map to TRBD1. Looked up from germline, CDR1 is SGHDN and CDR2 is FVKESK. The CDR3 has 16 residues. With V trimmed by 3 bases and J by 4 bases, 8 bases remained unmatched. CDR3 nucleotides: TGTGCCAGCAGCCAGGGACGGGGACAGGCGTACAATGAGCAGTTCTTC. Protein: CASSQGRGQAYNEQFF.

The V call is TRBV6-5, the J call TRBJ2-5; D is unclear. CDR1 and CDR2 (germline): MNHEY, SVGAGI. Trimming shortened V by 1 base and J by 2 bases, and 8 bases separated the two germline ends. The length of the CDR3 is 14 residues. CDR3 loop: CASSYWSGQETQYF. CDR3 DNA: TGTGCCAGCAGTTACTGGTCCGGACAAGAGACCCAGTACTTC.

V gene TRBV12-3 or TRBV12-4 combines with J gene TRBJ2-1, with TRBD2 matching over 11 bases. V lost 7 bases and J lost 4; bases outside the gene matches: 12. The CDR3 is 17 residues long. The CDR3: CASTYGASGRRYNEQFF. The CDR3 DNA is TGTGCCAGCACCTACGGGGCTAGCGGGAGGAGGTACAATGAGCAGTTCTTC.

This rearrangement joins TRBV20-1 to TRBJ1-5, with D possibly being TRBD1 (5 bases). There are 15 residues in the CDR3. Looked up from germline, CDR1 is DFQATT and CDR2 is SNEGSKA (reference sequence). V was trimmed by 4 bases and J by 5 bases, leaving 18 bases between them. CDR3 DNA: TGCAGTGCTACCCCAGGCGGGACGTCTTATCAGCCCCAGCATTTT. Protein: CSATPGGTSYQPQHF.

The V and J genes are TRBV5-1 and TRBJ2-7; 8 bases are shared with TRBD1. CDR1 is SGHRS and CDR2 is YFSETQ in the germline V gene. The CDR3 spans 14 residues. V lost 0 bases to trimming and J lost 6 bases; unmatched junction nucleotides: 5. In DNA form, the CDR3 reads TGCGCCAGCAGCTTGGCCAGGGGGCGAGGCGAGCAGTACTTC. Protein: CASSLARGRGEQYF.